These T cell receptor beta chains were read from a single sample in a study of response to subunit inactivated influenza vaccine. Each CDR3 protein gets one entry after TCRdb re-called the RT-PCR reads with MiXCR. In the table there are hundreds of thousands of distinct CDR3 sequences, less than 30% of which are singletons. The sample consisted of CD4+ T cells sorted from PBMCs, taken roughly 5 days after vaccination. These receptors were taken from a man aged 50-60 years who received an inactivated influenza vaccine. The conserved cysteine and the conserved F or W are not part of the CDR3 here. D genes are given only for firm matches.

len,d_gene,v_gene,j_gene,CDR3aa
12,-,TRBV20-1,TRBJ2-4,SARVGTSKNIQY
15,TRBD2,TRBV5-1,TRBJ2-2,ASSFTSGLTPTGELF
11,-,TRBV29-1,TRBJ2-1,SVPWAYYNEQF
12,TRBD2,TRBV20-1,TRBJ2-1,SAMTSGRINEQF
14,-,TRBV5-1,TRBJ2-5,ASSLGAGVYQETQY
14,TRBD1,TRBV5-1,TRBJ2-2,ASSLAGQSNTGELF
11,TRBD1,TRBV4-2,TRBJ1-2,ASSQGGTGFFK
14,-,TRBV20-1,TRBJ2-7,SARDRVKAGPYEQY
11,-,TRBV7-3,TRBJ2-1,ASSLGGVGEQF
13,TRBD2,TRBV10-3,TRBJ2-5,AISEGLAGGETQY
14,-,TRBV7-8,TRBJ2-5,ASTPRHFSPRETQY
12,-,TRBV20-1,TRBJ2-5,SARDGYSLETQY
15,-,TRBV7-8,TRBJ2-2,ASSLAGSPSLPGELF
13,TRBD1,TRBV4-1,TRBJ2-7,ASSQDPRTGYEQY
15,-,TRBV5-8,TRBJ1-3,ASSPAAGRASGNTIY
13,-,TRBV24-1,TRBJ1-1,ATSDFSEGNTEAF
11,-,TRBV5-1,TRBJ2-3,ASRKGTSDTQY
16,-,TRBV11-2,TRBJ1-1,ASSSRLGSSTMNTEAF
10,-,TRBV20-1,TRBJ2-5,SARVDLETQY
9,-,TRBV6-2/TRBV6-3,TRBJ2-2,ASSYWGELF
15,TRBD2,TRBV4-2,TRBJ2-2,ASSQLTAGHDTGELF
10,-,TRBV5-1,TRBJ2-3,ASSISTDTQY
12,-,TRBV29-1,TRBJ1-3,SVDPHGSGNTIY
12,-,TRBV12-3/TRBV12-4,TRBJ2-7,ASSPLVRRYEQY
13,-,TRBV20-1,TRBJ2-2,SARPGGLGTGELF
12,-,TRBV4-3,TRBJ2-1,ASSQDRAGPEQF
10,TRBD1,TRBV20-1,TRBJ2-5,SAMTGGETQY
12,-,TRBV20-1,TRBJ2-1,SAALPPSYNEQF
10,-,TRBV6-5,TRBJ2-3,ASRATTDTQY
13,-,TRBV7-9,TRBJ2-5,ASSLAEVWEETQY
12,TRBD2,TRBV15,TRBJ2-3,ATSWTSGAGTQY
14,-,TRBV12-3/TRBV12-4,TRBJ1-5,ASSLAQGLGNQPQH
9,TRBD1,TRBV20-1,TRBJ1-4,SASLKGQGV
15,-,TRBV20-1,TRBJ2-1,SAWGGRSPSSYNEQF
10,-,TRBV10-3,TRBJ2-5,AISVPSGAQY
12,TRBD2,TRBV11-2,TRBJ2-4,ASSTGRASDRRY
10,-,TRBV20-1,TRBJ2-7,SASRGAHEQY
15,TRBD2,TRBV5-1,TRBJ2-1,ASSFQMTSGRADEQF
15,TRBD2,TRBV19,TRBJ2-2,ASSPVVYWREPGELF
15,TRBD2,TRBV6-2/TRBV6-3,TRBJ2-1,ASRYTGLAGEYNEQF
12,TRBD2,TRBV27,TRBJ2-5,ASSYIAGVETQY
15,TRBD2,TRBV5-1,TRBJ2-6,ASSPDGGGSGANVLT